Shown below are 23 T cell receptor beta chains from a single sample sequenced in a study of human T cells and chemical hapten exposure. This sample's time point: pre-sensitization, week 0. The sample's treatment: therapeutic diphenylcyclopropenone sensitization with weekly scalp DPC. MiXCR, applied by TCRdb to the RACE reads, yields one record per CDR3 protein. Among 190,000 or so distinct CDR3 sequences listed, around 30% were seen once. Sequencing used whole blood, obtained in connection with sensitization to the hapten diphenylcyclopropenone (DPC). These receptors were taken from a woman in her twenties or thirties with alopecia areata. Some clones in this sample may be carry-over from other donors' samples.

This clonotype was seen only a few times. The chain uses TRBV7-9 and TRBJ1-6, with D hard to call. V was trimmed by 1 base and J by 1 base, leaving 8 bases between them. The germline CDR1 and CDR2 sequences are SEHNR and FQNEAQ (reference sequence). The CDR3 length is 16 residues. CDR3 nucleotide sequence: TGTGCCAGCAGCTTAGGGGTGGGGTCCTATAATTCACCCCTCCACTTT. This sequence encodes CASSLGVGSYNSPLHF.

The chain is built from TRBV28 and TRBJ2-2, with TRBD1 matching 7 bases. There are 15 residues in the CDR3. Germline trimming cut 8 bases from V and 1 base from J; bases unmatched to any gene: 7. Per the germline V gene, CDR1 is MDHEN and CDR2 is SYDVKM. The CDR3 reads CASLTGDMNTGELFF. The CDR3 DNA reads as TGTGCCAGCCTTACAGGGGACATGAACACCGGGGAGCTGTTTTTT.

This clonotype was counted only a few times. V gene TRBV2 combines with J gene TRBJ2-5; the match to TRBD2 covers 7 bases. This CDR3 comprises 16 residues. The germline V gene has CDR1 SNHLY and CDR2 FYNNEI. J lost 2 bases, V lost 4 bases, and 10 bases had no gene match. The CDR3 nucleotides read TGTGCCAGCAGTGGTTCCCGAGCTAGCGGTCAAGAGACCCAGTACTTC. Protein product: CASSGSRASGQETQYF.

This clonotype was seen only a few times. The chain combines TRBV7-9 with TRBJ2-3; weak D call: TRBD2 (6 bases). The CDR3 totals 18 residues. V lost 2 bases to trimming and J lost 0 bases, with 18 bases between them. From germline, CDR1 is SEHNR and CDR2 FQNEAQ (reference sequence). CDR3 nucleotides: TGTGCCAGCAGCTTAAACCACCTCGGGGGAACTAGCACAGATACGCAGTATTTT. This encodes CASSLNHLGGTSTDTQYF.

There are a few counts of this clonotype. The chain combines TRBV29-1 with TRBJ2-5, with 9 bases that match TRBD2. The V gene end was trimmed by 6 bases and the J gene end by 4 bases; junction bases not matched to a gene: 9. The germline V gene encodes CDR1 SQVTM and CDR2 ANQGSEA. The CDR3 runs to 14 residues. This CDR3 is CSVPLAGPTETQYF. CDR3 nucleotide sequence: TGCAGCGTCCCCCTAGCGGGGCCCACAGAGACCCAGTACTTC.

The rearrangement joins TRBV7-9 to TRBJ1-2, with a tentative D call TRBD1 (5 bases). This CDR3 region has 14 residues. Germline V lookup: CDR1 SEHNR, CDR2 FQNEAQ (reference sequence). V was clipped by 5 bases and J by 6 bases, with 16 bases between them. In nucleotides, the CDR3 is TGTGCCAGCAGCAAATATGGGGACGGTGATGGCTACACCTTC. Its translation is CASSKYGDGDGYTF.

This clonotype was counted a single time. The chain uses TRBV20-1 and TRBJ1-4; 8 positions match TRBD1. The germline gives CDR1 DFQATT, CDR2 SNEGSKA (reference sequence). Germline trimming cut 6 bases from V and 6 bases from J; bases unmatched to any gene: 9. The CDR3 is 14 amino acids. Here the CDR3 reads CSAQAADRDEKLFF. DNA of the CDR3: TGCAGTGCCCAGGCAGCGGACAGGGATGAAAAACTGTTTTTT.

The V and J genes are TRBV28 and TRBJ1-5; no definite D call. Trimming stripped 8 bases from V and 6 bases from J, with 11 bases between. CDR3 length: 12 residues. Germline V gene lookup returns CDR1 MDHEN and CDR2 SYDVKM. The CDR3 protein is CASGRDLQPQHF. In nucleotides, the CDR3 is TGTGCCAGCGGTCGAGACCTTCAGCCCCAGCATTTT.

The DNA of the CDR3 is TGCAGCGTTGTCCCGGGGGGGGACGAGCAGTACTTC. It specifies CSVVPGGDEQYF. The chain links TRBV29-1 to TRBJ2-7, with TRBD2 matching 8 bases. This CDR3 contains 12 residues. Germline V gene sequence: CDR1 SQVTM, CDR2 ANQGSEA. The ends lost 4 bases at V and 5 bases at J; junction bases unmatched: 4.

This clonotype was observed a few times. The rearrangement uses TRBV7-2 and TRBJ1-5, with 9 bases fitting TRBD1. The CDR3 runs 13 residues. Trimming at V came to 6 bases and at J to 6 bases, leaving 3 bases not matched to a gene. Germline loops: CDR1 SGHTA, CDR2 FQGNSA. CDR3 bases: TGTGCCAGCAGTCGGGACAGGGTTCAGCCCCAGCATTTT. Encoded protein: CASSRDRVQPQHF.

The chain employs TRBV29-1 and TRBJ2-7, with TRBD2 matching 14 bases. CDR1 and CDR2 from the germline V gene are SQVTM and ANQGSEA. The CDR3 totals 13 residues. Trimming removed 6 bases from V and 6 bases from J; junction bases left unmatched: 4. The CDR3 bases are TGCAGCGTGAAGGGACTAGCGGGGGTCGAGCAGTACTTC. Translated: CSVKGLAGVEQYF.

This sequence joins TRBV28 and TRBJ2-7; no clear D. The CDR3 contains 15 residues. The V gene lost 5 bases and the J gene lost 2 bases, with 16 bases spanning the gap. Per the germline V gene, CDR1 is MDHEN and CDR2 is SYDVKM. CDR3 nucleotides: TGTGCCAGCAGTCTTACGGGCCGGGTAGCCTACGAGCAGTACTTC. Protein: CASSLTGRVAYEQYF.

This chain uses TRBV29-1 with TRBJ2-3; 9 bases align to TRBD1. Per the germline V gene, CDR1 is SQVTM and CDR2 is ANQGSEA. The CDR3 totals 15 residues. The V segment lost 4 bases and the J segment 1 base; nucleotides outside the gene matches: 6. The CDR3 spells CSVARTGEGTDTQYF. The CDR3 bases are TGCAGCGTTGCTAGGACAGGGGAAGGCACAGATACGCAGTATTTT.

The CDR3 loop is CASSSGTPEAFF. CDR3 coding DNA: TGCGCCAGCAGCTCCGGGACGCCCGAAGCTTTCTTT. This chain connects TRBV5-1 to TRBJ1-1; weak D call: TRBD1 (5 bases). V lost 3 bases, J lost 8 bases, and 11 bases lay in between. CDR3 size: 12 residues. The germline gives CDR1 SGHRS, CDR2 YFSETQ.

This clonotype was observed a handful of times. This chain connects TRBV7-2 to TRBJ2-1; TRBD1 might be the D (6 bases). V gave up 4 bases and J gave up 0 bases, with 13 bases separating them. Per germline, CDR1 SGHTA and CDR2 FQGNSA. This CDR3 has 16 amino acids. DNA of the CDR3: TGTGCCAGCAGCTCACTGGGGACATACTCCTACAATGAGCAGTTCTTC. Its translation: CASSSLGTYSYNEQFF. The complete variable domain, with remaining parts taken from reference TRBV7-2 and TRBJ2-1, reads GAGVSQSPSNKVTEKGKDVELRCDPISGHTALYWYRQSLGQGLEFLIYFQGNSAPDKSGLPSDRFSAERTGGSVSTLTIQRTQQEDSAVYLCASSSLGTYSYNEQFFGPGTRLTVL.

V gene TRBV21-1 combines with J gene TRBJ1-1; the D call in the table, TRBD1, was not verified against the DNA. TRBV21-1 represents a pseudogene. The CDR3 extends over 15 amino acids. CDR3 in amino acids: CASSMDRASGTEAFF. The CDR3 coding sequence is TGTGCCAGCAGCATGGACAGGGCCTCTGGGACTGAAGCTTTCTTT.

CDR3 loop: CASSYSDPLGSPLHF. As DNA, the CDR3 is TGTGCCAGCAGTTACTCGGACCCCCTGGGGTCACCCCTCCACTTT. The J gene is TRBJ1-6, the V gene TRBV6-6; D gene uncertain. V was cut by 0 bases and J by 10 bases, with 13 bases left in between. Germline V gene data show CDR1 as MNHNY and CDR2 as SVGAGI (reference sequence). This CDR3 has 15 amino acids.

The chain employs TRBV6-5 and TRBJ1-2, with no clear D. Germline V lookup: CDR1 MNHEY, CDR2 SVGAGI. V shed 3 bases and J shed 2 bases, with 10 bases lying between them. This CDR3 contains 14 residues. CDR3 in DNA: TGTGCCAGCAGTTATGACCGCGGCAACTATGGCTACACCTTC. Protein product: CASSYDRGNYGYTF.

There are many counts of this clonotype. The rearrangement joins TRBV19 to TRBJ2-5; 9 bases are a match to TRBD2. The germline V gene encodes CDR1 LNHDA and CDR2 SQIVND (reference sequence). V lost 3 bases and J lost 3; bases outside the gene matches: 2. This CDR3 has 14 amino acids. CDR3 in amino acids: CASSMLAGKETQYF. The DNA for the CDR3 is TGTGCCAGTAGTATGCTAGCGGGAAAAGAGACCCAGTACTTC.

The chain recombines TRBV6-2 or TRBV6-3 with TRBJ2-7; 12 nucleotides match TRBD1. Germline trimming cut 7 bases from V and 7 bases from J; bases unmatched to any gene: 14. Germline CDR1 is MNHEY and CDR2 is SVGEGT. The CDR3 contains 16 residues. As DNA, the CDR3 is TGTGCCAGCACCACGAACCGGGACAGGGGGCTTTGGGAGCAGTACTTC. It codes for CASTTNRDRGLWEQYF.

The chain links TRBV12-5 to TRBJ1-4; 7 nucleotides align to TRBD1. V gave up 5 bases and J gave up 5 bases; unmatched junction bases: 11. CDR3 length: 16 amino acids. Per the germline V gene, CDR1 is LGHNT and CDR2 is FRNRAP. DNA of the CDR3: TGTGCTAGTGGTGACCAACCGGGACAGCGGAATGAAAAACTGTTTTTT. Its translation is CASGDQPGQRNEKLFF.

The chain has TRBV16 and TRBJ2-7, with a tentative D call TRBD1 (6 bases). The V end was cut by 1 base, the J end by 1 base, with 8 bases between. The CDR3 has 14 amino acids. Germline lookup yields CDR1 KGHSY and CDR2 FQNENV. The CDR3 DNA is TGTGCCAGCAGCCAATGGGACACGTCCTACGAGCAGTACTTC. This gives the protein CASSQWDTSYEQYF.

This chain uses TRBV29-1 with TRBJ2-1, with TRBD2 identical over 10 bases. The CDR3 extends over 13 amino acids. Trimming at V came to 4 bases and at J to 5 bases, leaving 2 bases not matched to a gene. CDR1 and CDR2 from the germline V gene are SQVTM and ANQGSEA. The chain's CDR3 is CSVVLAGHNEQFF. DNA for the CDR3: TGCAGCGTTGTACTAGCGGGACACAATGAGCAGTTCTTC.